This T cell receptor beta chain stems from a study of PD-1 blockade in classical Hodgkin lymphoma (dated by TCRdb to 2018 to 2021). Looking at the study overall: Nivolumab dosing was 3 mg/kg intravenously every 2 weeks, continuing until either disease progression or unacceptable toxicity. To define a peripheral blood immune signature of response to PD-1 blockade in classical Hodgkin lymphoma, the study combined TCR beta sequencing with CyTOF. On the study overall, not on this receptor specifically: The study covered only a single clinical trial cohort, and the causes of the repertoire differences, possibly disease activity or prior therapy, were still not defined. Baseline TCR diversity was reported to be lower in newly diagnosed patients than in healthy donors and to be lower still in relapsed/refractory patients. CD4+ but not CD8+ TCR diversity rose significantly by C4D1 (p=0.0027 vs p=0.16), most apparent in complete responders (p=0.02). Among trial patients, those achieving complete response had baseline diversity similar to that of newly diagnosed patients, while diversity was significantly lower in partial responders and progressors. Lower diversity was seen in patients whose nivolumab began less than 1 year after ASCT, and these patients were left out of later analyses so that immune reconstitution would not confound the results.

Genomic DNA was extracted with the Qiagen DNeasy kit from unsorted PBMCs and from negatively selected CD4+ and CD8+ fractions. TCR beta CDR3 regions were amplified by immunoSEQ multiplex PCR using primers annealing to V and J segments. Amplification bias was minimized using a synthetic immune receptor repertoire, and residual bias was removed computationally after sequencing. From the authors' description of their analysis: Custom Python scripts were used to quantify repertoire diversity as the Shannon entropy index. Unsorted, CD4+ and CD8+ repertoires were analyzed separately, except in combined analyses where CD4+ and CD8+ sequences were merged in silico. A clone counted as expanded when the clone's frequency after treatment rose at least 2-fold relative to C1D1, and clones undetected at baseline were given a pseudocount of 0.5. Singleton clones were defined as clones with 0 or 1 copy at C1D1, and non-singleton clones were defined as clones with 2 or more copies. Clones expanded in unsorted samples were assigned a CD4+, CD8+ or unknown annotation through matching of protein sequences in sorted samples from the same patient. Wilcoxon tests were applied to paired samples to test diversity changes from C1D1 to C4D1. TCRdb stores this immuneACCESS table with in-frame sequences only. Part of the clones is absent; in the studies checked, under half of the shortfall reflects unresolved V genes, and no reason is known for the rest. For V, J and clone size, that table is used; D and trimming come from the DNA. This sample has about 97,000 clones in its table, and 75% to 90% of those were observed once. The ten largest clones add up to about 6.1% of the sample.

As concerns this clone: The antigen this receptor binds is unknown. There are no base qualities to consult, and no much larger clone falls within one base.

In light of the paper, this sample's time point label describes: cycle 2 day 1 (C2D1) of nivolumab. Relapse after autologous stem cell transplantation had occurred in all trial patients, and cohorts A, B and C were distinguished by prior brentuximab vedotin exposure. The trial cohort included around 56 patients with relapsed/refractory classical Hodgkin lymphoma, and each patient had a best overall response of complete response, partial response or progressive disease. In the multi-cohort phase II CheckMate 205 trial, trial patients received single-agent nivolumab. An independent review committee assessed best overall response using the 2007 International Working Group response criteria. Trial PBMCs were collected just before the start of nivolumab (C1D1) and during therapy at cycle 2 day 1 and cycle 4 day 1. Peripheral blood was collected in 8 mL Vacutainer Cell Preparation Tubes, from which PBMCs were isolated by centrifugation and then cryopreserved.

From the cysteine through the phenylalanine, the CDR3 covers 15 amino acids. This entry keeps only the CDR3 DNA: 45 bases, framed from base 1. CDR1 and CDR2, per the germline V gene (reference sequence), are MNHEY and SMNVEV. Relative to germline, V is missing 5 bases and J is missing 13 bases, with 19 bases of the junction outside any gene match. This TCR derives from a human donor with classical Hodgkin lymphoma. The chain is encoded by TRBV27 joined to TRBJ1-2, with 7 middle bases fitting TRBD1. Sequencing was performed on peripheral blood mononuclear cells (PBMCs), taken before the second cycle of nivolumab. CDR3 loop: CASSQAGAGGLGVTF. The sequenced DNA: TGTGCCAGCAGTCAGGCGGGGGCAGGGGGGCTCGGGGTCACCTTC.